Presented here are 3 T cell receptor beta chains from one specimen sequenced in a study of cytomegalovirus exposure and HLA in healthy donors (dated by TCRdb to 2015 to 2018). Library construction relied on the immunoSEQ multiplex PCR assay. For the multiplex PCR, a mixture combining 60 forward primers for TCR Vbeta segments and 13 reverse primers for TCR Jbeta segments was used. TCRdb took over this immuneACCESS table, retaining in-frame rearrangements with V and J assigned. Such tables are incomplete; in checked studies, under half of the missing clones stem from an unresolved V gene, and the remainder is unexplained. In all, the sample holds some 150,000 clones, and around 76% of those were seen once. The leading ten clones occupy approximately 2% of the sample. Sequenced input: PBMCs. The receptor set was obtained from a woman aged 25 to 39 in good health and CMV-seropositive.

This chain links TRBV5-1 with TRBJ1-2; maybe TRBD1 (6 bases). CDR3 size: 14 residues. From germline, CDR1 is SGHRS and CDR2 YFSETQ. V was shortened by 4 bases and J by 4 bases, with 14 bases between the two germline ends. The CDR3 region is CASSILTGPYGYTF. CDR3 coding DNA: TGCGCCAGCAGCATCTTGACAGGCCCCTATGGCTACACCTTC.

This chain connects TRBV30 to TRBJ1-5; the match to TRBD1 covers 12 bases. V was clipped by 2 bases and J by 1 base; unmatched bases: 6. The germline V gene encodes CDR1 GTSNPN and CDR2 SVGIG (reference sequence). The CDR3 contains 17 residues. The CDR3 spells CAWSFGTGGVSNQPQHF. CDR3 sequence (DNA): TGTGCCTGGAGTTTTGGGACAGGGGGCGTAAGCAATCAGCCCCAGCATTTT.

The chain has TRBV2 and TRBJ1-1, with a tentative D call TRBD1 (5 bases). Germline CDR1 is SNHLY and CDR2 is FYNNEI. Trimming left V 4 bases short and J 3 bases short, with 18 bases between. CDR3 length equals 16 residues. The CDR3 bases are TGTGCCAGCAGTGCAGTGGTGTGGTTAGGGGACACTGAAGCTTTCTTT. Its protein is CASSAVVWLGDTEAFF. Full variable domain (remainder filled in from reference TRBV2 and TRBJ1-1): EPEVTQTPSHQVTQMGQEVILRCVPISNHLYFYWYRQILGQKVEFLVSFYNNEISEKSEIFDDQFSVERPDGSNFTLKIRSTKLEDSAMYFCASSAVVWLGDTEAFFGQGTRLTVV.